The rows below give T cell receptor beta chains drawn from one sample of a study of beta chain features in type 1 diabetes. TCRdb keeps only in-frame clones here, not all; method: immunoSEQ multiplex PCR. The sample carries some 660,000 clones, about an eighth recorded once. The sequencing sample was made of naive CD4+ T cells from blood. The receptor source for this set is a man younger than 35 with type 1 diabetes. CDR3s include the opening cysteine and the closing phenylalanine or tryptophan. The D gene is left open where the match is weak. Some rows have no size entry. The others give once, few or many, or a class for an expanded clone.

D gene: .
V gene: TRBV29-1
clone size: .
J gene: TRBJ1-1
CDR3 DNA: TGCAGCGTTCAGGGACTCCCGAATGAAGCTTTCTTT
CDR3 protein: CSVQGLPNEAFF

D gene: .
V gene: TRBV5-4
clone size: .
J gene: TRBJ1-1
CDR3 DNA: TGTGCCAGCAGCTTGGCCGGCGTCACCATGAACACTGAAGCTTTCTTT
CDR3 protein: CASSLAGVTMNTEAFF

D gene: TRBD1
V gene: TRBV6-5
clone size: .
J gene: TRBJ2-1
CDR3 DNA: TGTGCCAGCAGTCCCAGGGGGCTCCCCAACAATGAGCAGTTCTTC
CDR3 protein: CASSPRGLPNNEQFF

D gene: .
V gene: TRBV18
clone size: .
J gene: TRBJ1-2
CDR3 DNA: TGTGCCAGCTCACTGGACAGCGTCTATGGCTACACCTTC
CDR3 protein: CASSLDSVYGYTF

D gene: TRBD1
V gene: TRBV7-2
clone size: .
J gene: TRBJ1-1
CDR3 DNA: TGTGCCAGCAACCCCACAGGGGGGAACACTGAAGCTTTCTTT
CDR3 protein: CASNPTGGNTEAFF

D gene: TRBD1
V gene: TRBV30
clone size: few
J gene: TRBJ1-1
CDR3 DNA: TGTGCCTGGAGTGAACAGGGGGGCACTGAAGCTTTCTTT
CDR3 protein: CAWSEQGGTEAFF

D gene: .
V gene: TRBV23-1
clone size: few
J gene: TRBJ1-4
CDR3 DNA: TGCGCCAGCAGTCAATTTATGGGGAAACTGTTTTTT
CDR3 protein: CASSQFMGKLFF

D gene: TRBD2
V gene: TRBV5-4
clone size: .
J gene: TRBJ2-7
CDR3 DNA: TGTGCCAGCAGCTTCGGGGGGTACGAGCAGTACTTC
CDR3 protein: CASSFGGYEQYF

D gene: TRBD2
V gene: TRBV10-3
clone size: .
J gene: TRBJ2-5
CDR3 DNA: TGTGCCAACGCTGGGGGGGAGTGGGAGACCCAGTACTTC
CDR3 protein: CANAGGEWETQYF

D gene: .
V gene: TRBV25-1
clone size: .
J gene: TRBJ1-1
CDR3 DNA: TGTGCCAGCCGACCCGGGGCTGTGAACACTGAAGCTTTCTTT
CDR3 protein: CASRPGAVNTEAFF

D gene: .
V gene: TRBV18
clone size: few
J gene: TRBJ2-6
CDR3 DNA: TGTGCCAGCTCAGCAGGGACCTCTGGGGCCAACGTCCTGACTTTC
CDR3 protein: CASSAGTSGANVLTF

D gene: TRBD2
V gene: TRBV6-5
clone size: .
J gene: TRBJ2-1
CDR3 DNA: TGTGCCAGCAGGGCAAGCGGGAGTTACAATGAGCAGTTCTTC
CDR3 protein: CASRASGSYNEQFF

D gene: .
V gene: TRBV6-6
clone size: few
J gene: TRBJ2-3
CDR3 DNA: TGTGCCAGCAGTTACCCCAAGGGCGCGGGCACAGATACGCAGTATTTT
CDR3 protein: CASSYPKGAGTDTQYF

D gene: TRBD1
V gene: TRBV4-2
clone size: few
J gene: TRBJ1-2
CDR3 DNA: TGTGCCAGCAGCCCAGAACTGACAGGGATATATGGCTACACCTTC
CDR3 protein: CASSPELTGIYGYTF

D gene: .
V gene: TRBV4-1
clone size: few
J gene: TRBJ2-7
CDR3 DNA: TGCGCCAGCAGCCTCGGCCCCTCGTATTCCTACGAGCAGTACTTC
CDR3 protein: CASSLGPSYSYEQYF

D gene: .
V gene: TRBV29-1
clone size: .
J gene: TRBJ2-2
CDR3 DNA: TGCAGCGTTGTCACAGGGCGAAGCGGGCTCACCGGGGAGCTGTTTTTT
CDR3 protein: CSVVTGRSGLTGELFF

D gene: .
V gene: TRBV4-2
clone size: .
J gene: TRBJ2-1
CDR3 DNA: TGTGCCAGCAGCCCTAAGGAATGGCGGGACAATGAGCAGTTCTTC
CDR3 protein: CASSPKEWRDNEQFF

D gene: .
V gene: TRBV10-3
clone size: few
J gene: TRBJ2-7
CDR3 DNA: TGTGCCATCAGCCAGGGCTACGAGCAGTACTTC
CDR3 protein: CAISQGYEQYF

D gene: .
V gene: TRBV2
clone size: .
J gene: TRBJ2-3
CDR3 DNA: TGTGCCAGCAACTTGGGACGTAGCACAGATACGCAGTATTTT
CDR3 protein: CASNLGRSTDTQYF

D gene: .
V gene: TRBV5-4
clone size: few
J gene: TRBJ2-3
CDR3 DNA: TGTGCCAGCAGCTTGGCCGGGACCGCGGGATATTTT
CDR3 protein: CASSLAGTAGYF

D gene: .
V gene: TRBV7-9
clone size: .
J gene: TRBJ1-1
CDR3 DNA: TGTGCCAGCAGTCAAAATAACGTGAACGCTTTCTTT
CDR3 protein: CASSQNNVNAFF

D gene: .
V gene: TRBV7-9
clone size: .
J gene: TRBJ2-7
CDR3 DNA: TGTGCCAGCAGCGGGAACTACGAGCAGTACTTC
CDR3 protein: CASSGNYEQYF

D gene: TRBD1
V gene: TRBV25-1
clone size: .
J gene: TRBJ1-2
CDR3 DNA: TGTGCCAGCATGGGCTACGGGACAGGGGAATATGGCTACACCTTC
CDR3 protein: CASMGYGTGEYGYTF

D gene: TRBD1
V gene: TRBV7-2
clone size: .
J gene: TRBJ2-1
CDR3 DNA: TGTGCCAGCAGCCGTAGTAGGACAGGGGCCTACAATGAGCAGTTCTTC
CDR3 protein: CASSRSRTGAYNEQFF

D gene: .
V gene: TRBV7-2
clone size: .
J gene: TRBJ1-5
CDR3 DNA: TGTGCCAGCAGCTTACCTCGAAGGGCTATCGATCAGCCCCAGCATTTT
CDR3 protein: CASSLPRRAIDQPQHF

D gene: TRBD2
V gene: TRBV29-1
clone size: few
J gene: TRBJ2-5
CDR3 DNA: TGCAGCGCGAGGCGTTCGGGAGGGCCTGAAGAGACCCAGTACTTC
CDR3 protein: CSARRSGGPEETQYF

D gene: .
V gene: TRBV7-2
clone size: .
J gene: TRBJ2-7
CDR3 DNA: TGTGCCAGCAGCCCGAGGAATAGTCCCTACGAGCAGTACTTC
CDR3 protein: CASSPRNSPYEQYF

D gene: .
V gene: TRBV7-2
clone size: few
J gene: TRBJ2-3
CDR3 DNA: TGTGCCAGCAGCCCAGCGTTATCGGGCACAGATACGCAGTATTTT
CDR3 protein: CASSPALSGTDTQYF

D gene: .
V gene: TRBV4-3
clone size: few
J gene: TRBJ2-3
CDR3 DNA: TGCGCCAGCAGCCAAGAGCGTGGGACGCAGTATTTT
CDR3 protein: CASSQERGTQYF

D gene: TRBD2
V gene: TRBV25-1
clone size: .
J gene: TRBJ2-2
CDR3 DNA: TGTGCCAGCAGTGAAAGGACTAGCACGATTAGGATCGGGGAGCTGTTTTTT
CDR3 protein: CASSERTSTIRIGELFF

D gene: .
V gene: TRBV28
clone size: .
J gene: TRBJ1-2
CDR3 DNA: TGTGCCAGCAGTCTAGGGTCCACAGGGAACTATGGCTACACCTTC
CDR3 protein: CASSLGSTGNYGYTF

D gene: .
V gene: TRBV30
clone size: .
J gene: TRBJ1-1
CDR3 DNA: TGTGCCTGGAGTGTAACCAGACACACTGAAGCTTTCTTT
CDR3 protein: CAWSVTRHTEAFF

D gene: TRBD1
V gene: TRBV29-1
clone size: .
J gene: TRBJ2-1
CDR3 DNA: TGCAGCGTAGGTCCCCCAGGGGGTGAGCAGTTCTTC
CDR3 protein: CSVGPPGGEQFF

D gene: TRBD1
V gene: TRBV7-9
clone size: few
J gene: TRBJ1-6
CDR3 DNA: TGTGCCAGCAGCTTAGGGCGGGGGACAGATAATTCACCCCTCCACTTT
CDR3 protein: CASSLGRGTDNSPLHF

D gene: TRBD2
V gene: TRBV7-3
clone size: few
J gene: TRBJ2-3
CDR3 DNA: TGTGCCAGCAGCTCGCGACTAGCTCCAGATACGCAGTATTTT
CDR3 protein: CASSSRLAPDTQYF

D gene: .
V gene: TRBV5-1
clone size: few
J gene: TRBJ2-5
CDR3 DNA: TGCGCCAGCAGCTTCTTCGGCGGTGAAGAGACCCAGTACTTC
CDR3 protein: CASSFFGGEETQYF